The T cell receptor beta chain described here comes from a study of CD8 T cells in ankylosing spondylitis. In germline, CDR1 is SEHNR, CDR2 FQNEAQ (reference sequence). V shed 4 bases and J shed 0 bases, with 9 bases lying between them. The CDR3 covers 14 residues. General observations from the study: A CD8+ phenotype characterized the disease-linked clones, which were relatively rare in peripheral blood. What appeared characteristic of ankylosing spondylitis blood was a TCR beta motif of under 10 highly homologous variants. Existing reports had already noted some motif variants in reactive arthritis synovial fluid and blood.

With molecular barcodes, quantitative 5'-RACE was used to make the TCR beta libraries. TCRdb itself ran the 5' RACE reads through MiXCR, one entry per CDR3 protein. The data contain under 300,000 distinct CDR3 sequences, about 11% of them singletons. As to this clonotype: What it binds is unknown.

V is TRBV7-9 and J is TRBJ1-1, with D hard to call. This receptor was identified in a male donor with ankylosing spondylitis or in good health (not recorded which). The sample taken for sequencing was blood, either unsorted or a sorted T cell fraction (not recorded which). CDR3 protein: CASSSDTMNTEAFF. The CDR3 coding sequence is TGTGCCAGCAGCTCCGATACCATGAACACTGAAGCTTTCTTT.